This T cell receptor (beta chain) appears in the sequencing data of a study of blood T cell repertoires in COVID-19 (dated by TCRdb to between 2020 and 2021). Regarding the research as a whole: Samples from collaborators originated in the United States, Italy and Spain and spanned both the acute and convalescent phases of COVID-19. The material from the prospective study consisted of cDNA or gDNA derived from T cells, B-cell-depleted T cells, or PBMCs. Deeply sampled blood TCRbeta repertoires from subjects exposed to, actively infected with, or recovered from COVID-19 were included in the dataset. The repertoires were released in a freely available public database intended as a resource for research on the immune response to SARS-CoV-2. Samples came from the ongoing ImmuneRACE study (first 160 participants) plus 1,254 subjects from 6 global collaborators. The sample metadata nearly always contained a de-identified subject ID, COVID-19 status, age in years and sex. Where available, HLA class I and class II types were taken from metadata supplied by the sample provider and were not determined by assay-based typing.

TCRbeta CDR3 regions were amplified from genomic DNA by means of the immunoSEQ Assay, a bias-controlled multiplex PCR. On the study's bioinformatics: The number of nucleated cells in each sample was estimated by amplification of reference gene primers within the assay. Sequence reads were collapsed and filtered to measure the absolute abundance of every unique TCRbeta CDR3 rearrangement. Productive Simpson clonality was computed per sample as the square root of Simpson's diversity index over productive rearrangements. In TCRdb, the immuneACCESS table is reduced to in-frame sequences with V and J assigned. These tables do not hold every clone; where another copy was compared, an unresolved V gene accounts for under half, and the others remain unexplained. The V and J calls and clone size come from that table; D and trimming were worked out from the DNA. The sample table lists about 250,000 clones, roughly nine tenths of them with a count of one. 4.6% of the sample is in the top ten clones.

A second Seattle source provided samples from volunteer blood donors who had recovered from COVID-19. Collaborating institutions collected whole blood in K2EDTA tubes following their own protocols. For TCRbeta analysis, collaborators shipped samples as frozen whole blood, isolated PBMCs, or DNA extracted from either of those sample types. Points the paper makes about the study in general: Clinical and demographic metadata were provided uncurated, with the amount varying by source and participant.

Remarks on this clone: Its binding antigen is unknown. One base away there is no much larger clone; base qualities are not given.

The CDR3 spans 13 residues, from the cysteine through the phenylalanine. The entry retains the CDR3 DNA only, 39 bases that are in frame from base 1. V lost 5 bases and J lost 5 bases, and the count of bases not matched to a germline gene is 6. Via the germline V gene, CDR1 is SGHTA and CDR2 FQGTGA. Sequencing input: peripheral blood. This TCR came from a woman aged 40 to 50 who had recovered from COVID-19. The chain was built from TRBV7-3 and TRBJ2-7, with 7 middle bases fitting TRBD1. The DNA sequence follows: TGTGCCAGCAGCCTACAGGGGTCGGACGAGCAGTACTTC. Translated, this gives CASSLQGSDEQYF.